This T cell receptor (beta chain) was captured in a study of tumor-infiltrating lymphocytes in primary liver carcinoma. About the research overall: With diameters of 4.2 to 10 cm, tumors were stage T1-T3 N0M0. Study results and limitations: Because the samples were bulk unsorted, the study did not compare CD4+ and CD8+ repertoires.

TCR beta cDNA was made from 400 to 500 ng total RNA with a constant-region primer. Slightly modified ARM-PCR served as the procedure for the TCR beta libraries. These libraries came from three rounds of nested multiplex PCR. TRBV1-TRBV30 forward primers and a C-beta reverse primer were used in the first two PCR rounds, which each ran for around 10 cycles. TCRdb fed the multiplex PCR reads into MiXCR, producing one record per CDR3 protein. Among a few hundred thousand distinct CDR3 sequences listed, approximately 58% were seen once. CDR1 and CDR2 from the germline V gene are MNHNS and SASEGT. This CDR3 region has 17 residues. The J segment lost 3 bases and the V segment lost 8 bases, leaving 15 bases of the junction unmatched. Unsorted whole blood yielded the blood RNA, and germline DNA was also extracted. Concerning this clonotype itself: Antigen: not known.

This TCR derives from a woman in her twenties or thirties with primary liver carcinoma and hepatitis B virus infection. V usage is TRBV6-1 and J usage is TRBJ1-1, with TRBD1 matching over 10 bases. The sequenced sample was peripheral blood. CDR3 sequence: CASGNPDRGLAHTEAFF. The CDR3 DNA follows: TGTGCCAGCGGAAACCCAGACAGGGGGCTAGCGCACACTGAAGCTTTCTTT.